This is a list of T cell receptor beta chains from one sample in a study of tumor-infiltrating lymphocytes in primary liver carcinoma. Using its own MiXCR run on the multiplex PCR reads, TCRdb lists one record per CDR3 protein. Of 320,000 or so distinct CDR3 sequences in the sample, 65% were seen once. Sequencing was carried out using peripheral blood. The receptors originated from a man in his forties with primary liver carcinoma and hepatitis B virus infection. Each CDR3 is given with its conserved first and last residue. The order of the fields is J gene, clone size, V gene, D gene, CDR3 DNA, CDR3 protein. A D gene is named only where the DNA matches it firmly. Clone size is stated in some rows and not others, as once, few, many or a class when expanded.

J gene: TRBJ1-4; clone size: .; V gene: TRBV5-4; D gene: .; CDR3 DNA: TGTGTCAGCAGCTTGGGTGGCGCCGAGGGTGAAAAACTGTTTTTT; CDR3 protein: CVSSLGGAEGEKLFF
J gene: TRBJ1-6; clone size: .; V gene: TRBV4-2; D gene: .; CDR3 DNA: TGTGCCAGCAGTCAAGAGGGGTCAGGAGGAGAATCACCCCTCCACTTT; CDR3 protein: CASSQEGSGGESPLHF
J gene: TRBJ2-3; clone size: many; V gene: TRBV6-1; D gene: TRBD2; CDR3 DNA: TGTGCCAGCACCCCGACTAGCGGGAGCTCAAATACGCAGTATTTT; CDR3 protein: CASTPTSGSSNTQYF
J gene: TRBJ2-3; clone size: few; V gene: TRBV5-4; D gene: .; CDR3 DNA: TGTGCCAGCAGCTCGGGTGACGTACGAGGTACGCAGTATTTT; CDR3 protein: CASSSGDVRGTQYF
J gene: TRBJ2-2; clone size: many; V gene: TRBV6-6; D gene: .; CDR3 DNA: TGTGCCAGCGGTCAGGAGATGAACACCGGGGAGCTGTTTTTT; CDR3 protein: CASGQEMNTGELFF
J gene: TRBJ2-3; clone size: .; V gene: TRBV28; D gene: .; CDR3 DNA: TGTGCCAGCAGTCTGGGGAGTCGACTTAGCACAGATACGCAGTATTTT; CDR3 protein: CASSLGSRLSTDTQYF
J gene: TRBJ2-7; clone size: .; V gene: TRBV28; D gene: .; CDR3 DNA: TGTGCCAGCAGACAATTGAACGCCCACGAGCAGTACTTC; CDR3 protein: CASRQLNAHEQYF
J gene: TRBJ2-1; clone size: .; V gene: TRBV11-2; D gene: .; CDR3 DNA: TGTGCCAGCAGCTTAGATCTCCTATCGGCCCGTATCAGTGAGCAGTTCTTC; CDR3 protein: CASSLDLLSARISEQFF
J gene: TRBJ1-5; clone size: .; V gene: TRBV28; D gene: .; CDR3 DNA: TGCGCCAGCAGTTTGACATGGGGAACGCAGCCCCAGCATTTT; CDR3 protein: CASSLTWGTQPQHF
J gene: TRBJ2-1; clone size: many; V gene: TRBV4-2; D gene: .; CDR3 DNA: TGTGCCAGCAGCCAAGATCTTGCCCTTGGGTGGCAGTTCTTC; CDR3 protein: CASSQDLALGWQFF
J gene: TRBJ1-1; clone size: .; V gene: TRBV7-8; D gene: TRBD1; CDR3 DNA: TGTGCCAGCATCGACAGGGGGATAGACACTGAAGCTTTCTTT; CDR3 protein: CASIDRGIDTEAFF
J gene: TRBJ2-2; clone size: once; V gene: TRBV11-2; D gene: TRBD1; CDR3 DNA: TGTGCCAGCAGCCCACGGACAGGGTCGAACACCGAGGAGCTGTTTTTT; CDR3 protein: CASSPRTGSNTEELFF
J gene: TRBJ1-5; clone size: .; V gene: TRBV11-2; D gene: .; CDR3 DNA: TGTGCCAGCAGCTTATCTGCCAGGGGAGATCAGCCCCAGCATTTT; CDR3 protein: CASSLSARGDQPQHF
J gene: TRBJ2-1; clone size: .; V gene: TRBV4-1; D gene: TRBD2; CDR3 DNA: TGCGCCAGCAGCCAAGGGACGAGCGGGAGTCGCCACAATGAGCAGTTCTTC; CDR3 protein: CASSQGTSGSRHNEQFF
J gene: TRBJ2-1; clone size: .; V gene: TRBV11-2; D gene: .; CDR3 DNA: TGTGCCAGCAACTTAGAGTCAGGGGAGTACAATGAACAGTTCTTC; CDR3 protein: CASNLESGEYNEQFF
J gene: TRBJ1-2; clone size: .; V gene: TRBV6-1; D gene: .; CDR3 DNA: TGTGCCAGCAGTGAGGCCGGCGGTCTCTATGGCTACACCTTC; CDR3 protein: CASSEAGGLYGYTF
J gene: TRBJ1-5; clone size: many; V gene: TRBV10-3; D gene: .; CDR3 DNA: TGTGCCACCGCCTCCGATAAGGGACCTAGCAATCAGCCCCAGCATTTT; CDR3 protein: CATASDKGPSNQPQHF
J gene: TRBJ2-1; clone size: few; V gene: TRBV5-1; D gene: .; CDR3 DNA: TGCGCCAGCAGCTTAGCTGTGAGCTCCTACAATGAGCAGTTCTTC; CDR3 protein: CASSLAVSSYNEQFF
J gene: TRBJ1-4; clone size: .; V gene: TRBV30; D gene: TRBD1; CDR3 DNA: TGTGCCTGGAGTGACTCGGGGACAGGGTATGAAAAACTGTTTTTT; CDR3 protein: CAWSDSGTGYEKLFF
J gene: TRBJ2-1; clone size: .; V gene: TRBV7-8; D gene: .; CDR3 DNA: TGTGCCAGCAGCTTACTCGGTTCTACGTCCTACAATGAGCAGTTCTTC; CDR3 protein: CASSLLGSTSYNEQFF
J gene: TRBJ2-5; clone size: many; V gene: TRBV5-6; D gene: TRBD2; CDR3 DNA: TGTGCCAGCAGCTCCCGGGAGGAGGAGACCCAGTACTTC; CDR3 protein: CASSSREEETQYF
J gene: TRBJ1-2; clone size: .; V gene: TRBV7-9; D gene: TRBD1; CDR3 DNA: TGTGCCAGCAGCCCCGACAGGGCCGCTAACTATGGCTACACCTTC; CDR3 protein: CASSPDRAANYGYTF
J gene: TRBJ1-2; clone size: few; V gene: TRBV12-3/TRBV12-4; D gene: .; CDR3 DNA: TGTGCCAGCAGTTGGACAATCGGTGACTATGGCTACACCTTC; CDR3 protein: CASSWTIGDYGYTF
J gene: TRBJ2-3; clone size: few; V gene: TRBV5-1; D gene: .; CDR3 DNA: TGCGCCAGCAGCCCGGGCCGAAGTACAGATACGCAGTATTTT; CDR3 protein: CASSPGRSTDTQYF
J gene: TRBJ2-1; clone size: many; V gene: TRBV29-1; D gene: TRBD2; CDR3 DNA: TGCAGCGTTGAGGGGGGGGTAGGTTACAATGAGCAGTTCTTC; CDR3 protein: CSVEGGVGYNEQFF
J gene: TRBJ1-2; clone size: many; V gene: TRBV29-1; D gene: .; CDR3 DNA: TGCAGCGTTGAAGGTGGGACAATCTATGGCTACACCTTC; CDR3 protein: CSVEGGTIYGYTF
J gene: TRBJ2-3; clone size: .; V gene: TRBV4-2; D gene: .; CDR3 DNA: TGTGCCAACAGCCGAGACGACACAGATACGCAGTATTTT; CDR3 protein: CANSRDDTDTQYF
J gene: TRBJ2-2; clone size: .; V gene: TRBV6-4; D gene: .; CDR3 DNA: TGTGCCAGCAGTGGTGGAGGCACCTGGGAGCTGTTTTTT; CDR3 protein: CASSGGGTWELFF
J gene: TRBJ1-5; clone size: .; V gene: TRBV11-3; D gene: .; CDR3 DNA: TGTGCCAGCAGCTTAACAGGGTATAAGCCCCAATATTTT; CDR3 protein: CASSLTGYKPQYF
J gene: TRBJ2-3; clone size: .; V gene: TRBV6-5; D gene: TRBD2; CDR3 DNA: TGTGCCAGCAATATGCCCGGACTAGGGGTCACAGATACGCAGTATTTT; CDR3 protein: CASNMPGLGVTDTQYF
J gene: TRBJ2-1; clone size: .; V gene: TRBV6-6; D gene: .; CDR3 DNA: TGTGCCAGCAGTTTTCGTATGGAGAATGAGCAGTTATTC; CDR3 protein: CASSFRMENEQLF
J gene: TRBJ1-1; clone size: few; V gene: TRBV6-5; D gene: .; CDR3 DNA: TGTGCCAGCAAGAGGACAGTTATGAACACTGAAGCTTTCTTT; CDR3 protein: CASKRTVMNTEAFF
J gene: TRBJ2-3; clone size: .; V gene: TRBV6-1; D gene: .; CDR3 DNA: TGTGCCATCAGGGTCATGGATACGCAGTATTTT; CDR3 protein: CAIRVMDTQYF
J gene: TRBJ1-5; clone size: few; V gene: TRBV28; D gene: TRBD1; CDR3 DNA: TGTGCCAGCAGACCAGACTACAGGGGGCAGGGTCAGCCCCAGCATTTT; CDR3 protein: CASRPDYRGQGQPQHF
J gene: TRBJ2-1; clone size: .; V gene: TRBV11-2; D gene: TRBD2; CDR3 DNA: TGTTCCAGCGGCGACGGGGGGCTAGCGGGATTAACTGAGCAGTTCTTC; CDR3 protein: CSSGDGGLAGLTEQFF
J gene: TRBJ2-6; clone size: .; V gene: TRBV4-1; D gene: .; CDR3 DNA: TGCGCCAGCAGCCAAGATCCCGCGGTTAGGGCCAACGTCCTGACTTTC; CDR3 protein: CASSQDPAVRANVLTF
J gene: TRBJ2-5; clone size: .; V gene: TRBV2; D gene: .; CDR3 DNA: TGTGCCAGCAGTGCAATGACAGGTCAAGAGACCCAGTACTTC; CDR3 protein: CASSAMTGQETQYF
J gene: TRBJ1-2; clone size: .; V gene: TRBV7-9; D gene: .; CDR3 DNA: TGTGTCAGCAGCCTCCTTGACTATGGCTACACCTTC; CDR3 protein: CVSSLLDYGYTF
J gene: TRBJ2-2; clone size: .; V gene: TRBV29-1; D gene: .; CDR3 DNA: TGCAGTGTTTCTAAGACGGGGCCAAACACCGGGGAGCTGTTTTTT; CDR3 protein: CSVSKTGPNTGELFF
J gene: TRBJ1-4; clone size: .; V gene: TRBV28; D gene: .; CDR3 DNA: TGTGCCAGCAGTCCCCCAGGGACGAATGAAAAACTGTTTTTT; CDR3 protein: CASSPPGTNEKLFF
J gene: TRBJ2-7; clone size: .; V gene: TRBV11-2; D gene: .; CDR3 DNA: TGTGCCAGCAGCCAATCCGACGGAGGCTACGAGCAGTACTTC; CDR3 protein: CASSQSDGGYEQYF
J gene: TRBJ2-3; clone size: .; V gene: TRBV11-2; D gene: .; CDR3 DNA: TGTGTCAGCAGCTTACGCACTAGGCCCGATACACAGTATTTT; CDR3 protein: CVSSLRTRPDTQYF
J gene: TRBJ2-1; clone size: many; V gene: TRBV11-1; D gene: .; CDR3 DNA: TGTGCCAGCAGCTTAGGGATCGGGACTGAGCAGTTCTTC; CDR3 protein: CASSLGIGTEQFF
J gene: TRBJ2-1; clone size: few; V gene: TRBV7-8; D gene: TRBD2; CDR3 DNA: TGTGCCAGCAGCCGGGACTATTCCTACAATGAGCAGTTCTTC; CDR3 protein: CASSRDYSYNEQFF
J gene: TRBJ2-1; clone size: .; V gene: TRBV11-2; D gene: .; CDR3 DNA: TGTGTTAGCAGCTTAGTCCCTCCTCCTAGTAGTAGTTGGGATGAGCAGTTCTTC; CDR3 protein: CVSSLVPPPSSSWDEQFF
J gene: TRBJ2-7; clone size: .; V gene: TRBV13; D gene: .; CDR3 DNA: TGTGCCAGCAGCTTAGGTGGAAGCAACTACGAGCAGTACTTC; CDR3 protein: CASSLGGSNYEQYF